Presented here are 21 T cell receptor beta chains from one specimen sequenced in a study of blood T cell repertoires in COVID-19. TCRdb's table, derived via immunoSEQ multiplex PCR, lists solely in-frame clones and lacks some. The repertoire includes 300,000 to 450,000 clones, 80% to 90% of them detected once, and 1.5% to 2.5% sits in the top ten. Sequenced: PBMCs or T cells enriched from blood (not recorded which). Receptors originate from a middle-aged man in a cohort exposed to, infected with or recovered from COVID-19 (not recorded which).

V usage is TRBV6-2 or TRBV6-3 and J usage is TRBJ2-7, with TRBD2 matching 8 bases. The CDR3 extends over 13 amino acids. Germline V gives CDR1 MNHEY, CDR2 SVGEGT. The V gene end was trimmed by 0 bases and the J gene end by 5 bases; junction bases not matched to a gene: 0. In DNA form, the CDR3 reads TGTGCCAGCAGTTACTCTAGCGGGAACGAGCAGTACTTC. Translated, it gives CASSYSSGNEQYF.

CDR3 sequence: CASSQGLAGGPSTDTQYF. The CDR3 nucleotides read TGCGCCAGCAGCCAGGGACTAGCGGGAGGACCTAGCACAGATACGCAGTATTTT. The V call is TRBV4-1, the J call TRBJ2-3; 15 bases are a match to TRBD2. The junction had 4 bases not matched to a gene; V was cut back by 3 bases and J by 0 bases. The CDR3 is 18 residues long. The germline V gene has CDR1 MGHRA and CDR2 YSYEKL.

The J gene is TRBJ2-7, the V gene TRBV19, with 12 bases aligning to TRBD2. The CDR3 is 14 amino acids. The V gene's germline CDR1 is LNHDA and CDR2 SQIVND (reference sequence). V lost 7 bases to trimming and J lost 4 bases; unmatched junction nucleotides: 5. The DNA for the CDR3 is TGTGCCAGTAAGGAGACTAGCGGGAGTTACGAGCAGTACTTC. It is translated as CASKETSGSYEQYF.

CDR3 loop: CVRSPPGLAGDEQFF. CDR3 DNA sequence: TGTGTCAGAAGCCCTCCGGGACTAGCGGGAGATGAGCAGTTCTTC. The J gene is TRBJ2-1, the V gene TRBV7-5; the D call in the table, TRBD2, was not verified against the DNA. TRBV7-5 is designated a pseudogene. The CDR3 totals 15 residues.

This sequence joins TRBV6-2 or TRBV6-3 and TRBJ2-1; TRBD2 matches at 8 bases. J lost 2 bases, V lost 4 bases, and 4 bases had no gene match. The CDR3 is made up of 15 amino acids. Looked up from germline, CDR1 is MNHEY and CDR2 is SVGEGT. The CDR3: CASSSSGGAYNEQFF. CDR3 nucleotides: TGTGCCAGCAGTTCAAGCGGGGGCGCCTACAATGAGCAGTTCTTC.

This clone was counted between two and nine times. The chain uses TRBV28 and TRBJ2-5; 11 positions agree with TRBD2. Losses at the gene ends were 5 bases for V and 7 bases for J; bases not matched to a gene: 12. Germline V gene sequence: CDR1 MDHEN, CDR2 SYDVKM. This CDR3 is 16 amino acids long. CDR3 DNA sequence: TGTGCCAGCAGTGACACTAGCGGGAGTTTCTTTGGGACCCAGTACTTC. It specifies CASSDTSGSFFGTQYF.

The V gene is TRBV18, the J gene TRBJ1-1; possibly TRBD1 for D (5 bases). The V and J ends lost 2 bases and 4 bases respectively, with 17 bases between them. CDR1 is KGHSH and CDR2 is LQKENI in the germline V gene. This CDR3 is 16 amino acids long. CDR3 bases: TGTGCCAGCTCACCATTACCCCAGGGCCAGGGCACTGAAGCTTTCTTT. Its protein is CASSPLPQGQGTEAFF. Filled out from reference TRBV18 and TRBJ1-1, the complete variable domain reads NAGVMQNPRHLVRRRGQEARLRCSPMKGHSHVYWYRQLPEEGLKFMVYLQKENIIDESGMPKERFSAEFPKEGPSILRIQQVVRGDSAAYFCASSPLPQGQGTEAFFGQGTRLTVV.

In regard to this clone: Other nucleotide sequences from this sample produce the same CDR3. This chain connects TRBV5-1 to TRBJ1-1, with a tentative D call TRBD1 (5 bases). The CDR3 sequence is 12 residues long. The germline CDR1 and CDR2 sequences are SGHRS and YFSETQ. V was pared by 2 bases and J by 5 bases, with 7 bases between. The CDR3 reads CASSFQGTEAFF. The CDR3 coding sequence is TGCGCCAGCAGCTTTCAGGGAACTGAAGCTTTCTTT.

J is TRBJ2-1 and V is TRBV3-1 (or the pseudogene TRBV3-2), with D maybe TRBD2 (6 bases). Trimming shortened V by 4 bases and J by 0 bases, and 10 bases separated the two germline ends. The CDR3 is 15 residues long. Looked up from germline, CDR1 is LGHDT and CDR2 is YNNKEL (reference sequence). CDR3 sequence (DNA): TGTGCCAGCAGCCTTGGAGGGAGCTCCTACAATGAGCAGTTCTTC. Translated, it gives CASSLGGSSYNEQFF.

CDR3 sequence reads: CAWISPLAGDTGEQFF. CDR3 DNA sequence: TGTGCCTGGATTTCGCCCCTAGCGGGAGACACCGGTGAGCAGTTCTTC. The rearrangement joins TRBV30 to TRBJ2-1, with TRBD2 matching 10 bases. Germline values: CDR1 GTSNPN, CDR2 SVGIG (reference sequence). V shed 4 bases, J shed 9 bases, and the junction held 15 bases outside the gene matches. The CDR3 extends over 16 amino acids.

The CDR3, as DNA: TGTGCCAGCAGCCACTCGGTACTAGCGGGAGAGAATGAGCAGTTCTTC. This codes for CASSHSVLAGENEQFF. V is TRBV7-3 and J is TRBJ2-1, with 11 positions matching TRBD2. Germline V gene sequence: CDR1 SGHTA, CDR2 FQGTGA. The junction had 10 bases not matched to a gene; V was cut back by 5 bases and J by 7 bases. The CDR3 consists of 16 residues.

The count of this clone is one. The chain uses TRBV3-1 (or the pseudogene TRBV3-2) and TRBJ2-1; 11 nucleotides line up with TRBD2. With V trimmed by 2 bases and J by 6 bases, 6 bases remained unmatched. CDR3 length: 16 residues. Germline V CDR1 and CDR2: LGHDT, YNNKEL (reference sequence). The CDR3 DNA is TGTGCCAGCAGCCAAATAGCGGGAGGGCCAATCAATGAGCAGTTCTTC. Its translation is CASSQIAGGPINEQFF.

The chain couples TRBV18 to TRBJ1-2, with D possibly being TRBD1 (6 bases). CDR3 length: 13 residues. Trimming removed 3 bases at V and 7 bases at J, with 12 bases between. Germline V gives CDR1 KGHSH, CDR2 LQKENI. CDR3 nucleotide sequence: TGTGCCAGCTCACCTGAGGGGGTTTCTGGCTACACCTTC. Translated: CASSPEGVSGYTF.

This sequence joins TRBV7-9 and TRBJ1-1; TRBD1 agrees at 8 bases. Germline CDR1 reads SEHNR; CDR2 reads FQNEAQ (reference sequence). This CDR3 region has 14 residues. V shed 5 bases, J shed 5 bases, and the junction held 7 bases outside the gene matches. This CDR3 reads CASSLGQGRTEAFF. CDR3 nucleotides: TGTGCCAGCAGCCTTGGACAGGGCCGTACTGAAGCTTTCTTT.

The rearrangement joins TRBV6-6 to TRBJ2-7; TRBD2 aligns across 11 bases. The junction had 6 bases not matched to a gene; V was cut back by 5 bases and J by 6 bases. Germline CDR1 reads MNHNY; CDR2 reads SVGAGI (reference sequence). This CDR3 has 14 amino acids. The CDR3 loop reads CASSLLAGVPEQYF. CDR3 sequence (DNA): TGTGCCAGCAGTCTACTAGCGGGAGTCCCCGAGCAGTACTTC.

The chain employs TRBV7-2 and TRBJ2-3, with D possibly matching TRBD2 (5 bases). The CDR3 loop spans 14 amino acids. The V gene lost 4 bases and the J gene lost 5 bases, with 13 bases spanning the gap. The germline V gene has CDR1 SGHTA and CDR2 FQGNSA. The chain's CDR3 is CASSSTSYLDTQYF. In nucleotides, the CDR3 is TGTGCCAGCAGCTCTACTAGTTACTTAGATACGCAGTATTTT.

V gene TRBV11-3 combines with J gene TRBJ2-1, with 10 bases matching TRBD2. The CDR3 has 15 amino acids. Germline V lookup: CDR1 SGHNT, CDR2 YENEEA. The junction had 9 bases not matched to a gene; V was cut back by 5 bases and J by 8 bases. The CDR3 DNA reads TGTGCCAGCAGCCAAGTGAGTAGCGGGAGGCATGAGCAGTTCTTC. This gives the protein CASSQVSSGRHEQFF.

J is TRBJ2-2 and V is TRBV18; tentatively, D is TRBD1 (6 bases). The CDR3 has 16 residues. Trimming took off 3 bases at V and 1 base at J, with 12 bases between the two ends. The germline gives CDR1 KGHSH, CDR2 LQKENI. CDR3 loop: CASSPLGTMNTGELFF. CDR3 nucleotide sequence: TGTGCCAGCTCACCTCTTGGGACAATGAACACCGGGGAGCTGTTTTTT. The full variable domain, rest sourced from reference TRBV18 and TRBJ2-2, is NAGVMQNPRHLVRRRGQEARLRCSPMKGHSHVYWYRQLPEEGLKFMVYLQKENIIDESGMPKERFSAEFPKEGPSILRIQQVVRGDSAAYFCASSPLGTMNTGELFFGEGSRLTVL.

This rearrangement joins TRBV4-1 to TRBJ2-3, with TRBD1 as a possible D gene (5 bases). The V end was cut by 8 bases, the J end by 1 base, with 10 bases between. Looked up from germline, CDR1 is MGHRA and CDR2 is YSYEKL. The CDR3 is 13 residues long. The CDR3 DNA is TGCGCCAGCGCCAGGGCGGGCACAGATACGCAGTATTTT. Translated, it gives CASARAGTDTQYF.

This clone was counted at least ten times. The V and J genes are TRBV5-1 and TRBJ1-2; 11 nucleotides agree with TRBD1. J gave up 2 bases and V 1 base, and 7 bases lay outside the gene matches. The germline V gene encodes CDR1 SGHRS and CDR2 YFSETQ. This CDR3 region has 17 residues. The CDR3 DNA sequence: TGCGCCAGCAGCTTGTGGACAGGGGGCGCTGACAACTATGGCTACACCTTC. Translating gives CASSLWTGGADNYGYTF. The complete variable domain, with remaining parts taken from reference TRBV5-1 and TRBJ1-2, reads KAGVTQTPRYLIKTRGQQVTLSCSPISGHRSVSWYQQTPGQGLQFLFEYFSETQRNKGNFPGRFSGRQFSNSRSEMNVSTLELGDSALYLCASSLWTGGADNYGYTFGSGTRLTVV.

The chain employs TRBV5-1 and TRBJ2-1, with D perhaps TRBD2 (6 bases). Germline CDR1 SGHRS, CDR2 YFSETQ. With 0 bases removed from V and 7 bases from J, the gap between germline ends came to 14 bases. The CDR3 length is 15 residues. The CDR3 sequence is CASSLGGIGRNEQFF. The DNA for the CDR3 is TGCGCCAGCAGCTTGGGCGGGATAGGCCGGAATGAGCAGTTCTTC. The variable domain in full, completed from reference TRBV5-1 and TRBJ2-1, reads KAGVTQTPRYLIKTRGQQVTLSCSPISGHRSVSWYQQTPGQGLQFLFEYFSETQRNKGNFPGRFSGRQFSNSRSEMNVSTLELGDSALYLCASSLGGIGRNEQFFGPGTRLTVL.